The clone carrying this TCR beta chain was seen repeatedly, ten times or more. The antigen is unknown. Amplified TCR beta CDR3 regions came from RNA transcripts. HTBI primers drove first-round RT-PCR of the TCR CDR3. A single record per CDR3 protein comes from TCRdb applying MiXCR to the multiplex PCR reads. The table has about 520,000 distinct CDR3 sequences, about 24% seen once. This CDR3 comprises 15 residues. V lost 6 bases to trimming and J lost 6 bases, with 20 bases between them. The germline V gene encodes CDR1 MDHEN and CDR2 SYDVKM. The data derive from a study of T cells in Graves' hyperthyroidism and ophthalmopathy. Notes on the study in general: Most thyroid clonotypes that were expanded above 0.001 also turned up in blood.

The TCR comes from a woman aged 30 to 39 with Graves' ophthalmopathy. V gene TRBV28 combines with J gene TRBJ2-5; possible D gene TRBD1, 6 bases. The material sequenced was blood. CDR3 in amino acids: CASRLPGQPEKTQYF. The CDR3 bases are TGTGCCAGCAGACTGCCTGGACAGCCCGAAAAGACCCAGTACTTC.